This T cell receptor (beta chain) appears in the sequencing data of a study of shared clonotypes between healthy human individuals. General study points: The study drew on few donors, limiting represented genetic and exposure-history diversity.

Profiled with immunoSEQ multiplex PCR; TCRdb holds only in-frame clones, not every one. The sample holds under 2,000,000 clones; about 95% are singletons and the top ten take under 1.5%. Comments on this clone: No antigen is known for it.

CD45RO negativity and positive selection for CCR7 defined naive CD8 cells, a population that excluded terminally differentiated effector memory CD45RA+ cells. Germline V CDR1 and CDR2: ENHRY, SYGVKD. The CDR3 is made up of 16 amino acids. The V and J ends lost 3 bases and 5 bases respectively, with 17 bases between them. The genes are TRBV10-3 and TRBJ2-1; perhaps TRBD1 as D (6 bases). The TCR sequence derives from a man younger than 35 in good health. The sample was naive CD8+ T cells sorted from blood. This CDR3 reads CAISDHVGGIDNEQFF. CDR3 sequence (DNA): TGTGCCATCAGTGACCATGTAGGGGGAATCGACAATGAGCAGTTCTTC.